The 2 T cell receptor beta chains below were found in one sample sequenced in a study of PD-L1 blockade in urothelial cancer. Stated time point: peripheral blood 6 weeks after treatment start. Method: immunoSEQ multiplex PCR; TCRdb's copy keeps in-frame clones and lacks some. The data contain around 110,000 clones, around 89% of them singletons. Here the sequenced sample was PBMCs, taken around atezolizumab (anti-PD-L1) treatment. These receptors were taken from a man aged 55 to 70 with urothelial cancer.

CDR3 in amino acids: CASSLSTAGGAGELFF. In nucleotides, the CDR3 is TGCGCCAGCAGCTTGTCGACAGCGGGAGGGGCCGGGGAGCTGTTTTTT. The J gene is TRBJ2-2, the V gene TRBV5-1; 10 nucleotides align to TRBD2. The CDR3 is made up of 16 amino acids. Germline-derived CDR1 and CDR2 are SGHRS and YFSETQ. Losses at the gene ends were 1 base for V and 6 bases for J; bases not matched to a gene: 6.

This chain connects TRBV19 to TRBJ2-3; 14 positions match TRBD2. There are 15 residues in the CDR3. Germline trimming cut 5 bases from V and 6 bases from J; bases unmatched to any gene: 4. The V gene's germline CDR1 is LNHDA and CDR2 SQIVND (reference sequence). The CDR3 reads CASSWGLAGVDTQYF. CDR3 bases: TGTGCCAGTAGTTGGGGACTAGCGGGAGTGGATACGCAGTATTTT.